The rows below give T cell receptor beta chains drawn from one sample of a study of regulatory T cells. Profiling relied on immunoSEQ multiplex PCR, and the TCRdb table lists in-frame clones only, not all of them. The sample holds roughly 2,500 clones, around 93% seen once. Sequenced input: CD4+ Tregs sorted from blood. These receptors were collected from a child between 10 and 17 years old with CD3G deficiency. CDR3s leave out the opening cysteine and the closing phenylalanine or tryptophan.

CDR3	V	J
ASSFATGGTGRADTQY	TRBV7-9	TRBJ2-3
ASSLSSGRASHNEQF	TRBV28	TRBJ2-1
ASSLRPSGLPYEQY	TRBV7-8	TRBJ2-7
ASSLGTSADYEQY	TRBV5-1	TRBJ2-7
ASSDLAGGRETQY	TRBV6-1	TRBJ2-5
ASSLWGRETQY	TRBV28	TRBJ2-5
ASSEAWRTEAF	TRBV19	TRBJ1-1
ASSLRQRDRGYT	TRBV28	TRBJ1-2
ASKSLTEAF	TRBV6-6	TRBJ1-1
ASGSGTQNNEQF	TRBV5-1	TRBJ2-1
ASTATSGNNEQF	TRBV19	TRBJ2-1
ASSLSLVGLNEQF	TRBV7-9	TRBJ2-1
ASSLQGANIQY	TRBV7-9	TRBJ2-4
ASSLVGGATYEQY	TRBV5-1	TRBJ2-7
ASSGTGGMGRPPH	TRBV28	TRBJ1-5
ASSLRYREAHEQY	TRBV28	TRBJ2-7
ASSLGQLMGTNEKLF	TRBV7-9	TRBJ1-4
ASSLGWEAGGEQY	TRBV7-9	TRBJ2-7
ASTPSVGGGGYGYT	TRBV19	TRBJ1-2
ASSLGGTGNNEQF	TRBV7-9	TRBJ2-1
ASSIRHSGANVLT	TRBV19	TRBJ2-6
ASSTGQGSYNEQF	TRBV5-1	TRBJ2-1
ASSQDGNYGYT	TRBV5-1	TRBJ1-2
ASSFTLGVTDTQY	TRBV7-9	TRBJ2-3
SATQDYGYT	TRBV20-1	TRBJ1-2
ASSGRRYEQY	TRBV28	TRBJ2-7